This T cell receptor beta chain stems from a study of T-cell reconstitution after alpha-beta-depleted transplantation in children. Molecular barcoding with unique molecular identifiers was used for the TCRbeta library. TCRdb analysed the PCR reads with MiXCR anew, one entry per CDR3 protein. The repertoire includes around 530,000 distinct CDR3 sequences, roughly 33% of them detected once, and around 2.4% sits in the top ten. Ten or more counts support this clonotype. Looked up from germline, CDR1 is DFQATT and CDR2 is SNEGSKA (reference sequence). The ends lost 7 bases at V and 7 bases at J; junction bases unmatched: 7. The CDR3 is 14 residues long.

The sequence derives from a human donor who donated a stem cell graft to a child with aplastic anemia. V gene TRBV20-1 combines with J gene TRBJ2-1; 13 nucleotides align to TRBD2. The specimen comprised PBMCs from the stem cell graft donor, sampled from the stem cell graft. CDR3: CSGTGTSGKNEQFF. Here the CDR3 DNA reads TGCAGTGGCACCGGGACTAGCGGGAAAAATGAGCAGTTCTTC.